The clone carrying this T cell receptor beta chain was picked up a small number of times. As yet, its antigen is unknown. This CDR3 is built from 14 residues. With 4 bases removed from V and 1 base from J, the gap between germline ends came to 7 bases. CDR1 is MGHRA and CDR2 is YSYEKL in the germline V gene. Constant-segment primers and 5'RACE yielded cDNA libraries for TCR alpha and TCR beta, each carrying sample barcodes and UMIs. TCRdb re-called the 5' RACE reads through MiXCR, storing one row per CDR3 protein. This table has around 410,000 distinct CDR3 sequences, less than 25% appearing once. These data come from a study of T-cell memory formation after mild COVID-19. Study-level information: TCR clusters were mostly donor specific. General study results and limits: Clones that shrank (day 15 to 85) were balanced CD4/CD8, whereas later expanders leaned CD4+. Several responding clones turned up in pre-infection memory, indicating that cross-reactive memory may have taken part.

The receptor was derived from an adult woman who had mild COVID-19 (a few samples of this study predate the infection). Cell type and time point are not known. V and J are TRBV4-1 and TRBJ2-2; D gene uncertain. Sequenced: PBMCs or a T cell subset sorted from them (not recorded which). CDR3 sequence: CASSRSRNTGELFF. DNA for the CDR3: TGCGCCAGCAGCCGATCAAGGAACACCGGGGAGCTGTTTTTT.